A selection of T cell receptor beta chains follows, all from one sample in a study of early T cells in non-severe SARS-CoV-2 infection. TCRdb redid the calling of the 5' RACE reads with MiXCR, one entry per CDR3 protein. Counted here are about 80,000 distinct CDR3 sequences, roughly a sixth occurring once; the ten biggest clones make up approximately 2.6%. Sample: whole blood. Receptor source: an adult who was a healthcare worker with PCR-confirmed SARS-CoV-2 infection or an uninfected control (not recorded which). The CDR3 runs from the conserved cysteine through the conserved F or W. The D gene is left open where the match is weak. Clone size is shown for a subset of rows, as once, few, many or a class of expanded clone.

j_call v_call d_call clone_size cdr3_aa cdr3_nt
TRBJ2-7 TRBV13 NA few CASSGTASSYEQYF TGTGCCAGCAGCGGGACCGCGAGCTCCTACGAGCAGTACTTC
TRBJ2-5 TRBV11-2 NA few CASSSTLQGLSVQETQYF TGTGCCAGCAGCTCCACTCTCCAGGGCCTATCCGTCCAAGAGACCCAGTACTTC
TRBJ2-7 TRBV5-6 NA few CASKTGTRSYEQYF TGTGCCAGCAAGACCGGGACCCGCTCCTACGAGCAGTACTTC
TRBJ1-6 TRBV7-9 NA few CASSLGPGESWGTLHF TGTGCCAGCAGCTTAGGTCCAGGGGAGTCATGGGGGACCCTCCACTTT
TRBJ2-5 TRBV3-1 TRBD2 NA CASSQAGTSGRQETQYF TGTGCCAGCAGCCAAGCCGGGACTAGCGGGCGACAAGAGACCCAGTACTTC
TRBJ1-1 TRBV5-1 TRBD1 NA CASSYYVSRGLNTEAFF TGCGCCAGCAGCTACTATGTTAGCAGGGGGCTGAACACTGAAGCTTTCTTT
TRBJ2-5 TRBV6-6 TRBD2 NA CASSYLAGGPETQYF TGTGCCAGCAGTTACCTAGCGGGAGGGCCAGAGACCCAGTACTTC
TRBJ2-1 TRBV6-5 NA NA CASSYNWEGAEYNEQFF TGTGCCAGCAGTTACAACTGGGAGGGGGCGGAGTACAATGAGCAGTTCTTC
TRBJ2-3 TRBV29-1 TRBD1 few CSVRDRGWTDTQYF TGCAGCGTCCGGGACAGGGGTTGGACAGATACGCAGTATTTT
TRBJ2-2 TRBV5-1 NA NA CASSLSARWAGELFF TGCGCCAGCAGCTTGTCTGCCCGCTGGGCCGGGGAGCTGTTTTTT
TRBJ2-1 TRBV7-3 NA few CASSLGIGTYNEQFF TGTGCCAGCAGCCTTGGGATCGGAACATACAATGAGCAGTTCTTC
TRBJ1-6 TRBV6-1 NA few CASTSPGTSPLHF TGTGCCAGCACCAGTCCAGGAACGTCACCCCTCCACTTT
TRBJ2-1 TRBV27 TRBD2 few CASSWGLAGNNEQFF TGTGCCAGCAGTTGGGGACTAGCGGGGAACAATGAGCAGTTCTTC
TRBJ2-2 TRBV6-5 TRBD1 many CASSYFRTGPTNTGELFF TGTGCCAGCAGTTACTTCCGGACAGGCCCTACGAACACCGGGGAGCTGTTTTTT
TRBJ2-5 TRBV2 TRBD2 few CASSEAPSGVVETQYF TGTGCCAGCAGTGAAGCCCCTAGCGGGGTTGTTGAGACCCAGTACTTC
TRBJ2-1 TRBV20-1 NA few CSATTSSSRTDEQFF TGCAGTGCTACAACTAGCTCCTCCAGGACTGATGAGCAGTTCTTC
TRBJ1-3 TRBV30 NA NA CATLPAGGGPDGNTIYF TGTGCCACCCTTCCAGCTGGAGGGGGGCCCGATGGAAACACCATATATTTT
TRBJ2-1 TRBV11-2 NA many CASSFSGARGYNEQFF TGTGCCAGCAGCTTCTCAGGTGCCCGGGGGTACAATGAGCAGTTCTTC
TRBJ1-2 TRBV27 TRBD1 few CASSPKVTGTGGIYRYGYTF TGTGCCAGCAGTCCTAAAGTCACCGGGACAGGGGGCATATATCGCTATGGCTACACCTTC
TRBJ2-3 TRBV2 TRBD2 few CASSWTRSTDTQYF TGTGCCAGCAGCTGGACTAGGAGCACAGATACGCAGTATTTT
TRBJ2-7 TRBV27 TRBD1 few CASSPSGQGSYEQYF TGTGCCAGCAGTCCATCGGGACAGGGGTCCTACGAGCAGTACTTC
TRBJ2-5 TRBV7-9 NA NA CASRFVVEETQYF TGTGCCAGCAGATTCGTGGTAGAAGAGACCCAGTACTTC
TRBJ2-2 TRBV6-1 NA few CATKDRRLNTGELFF TGTGCCACCAAAGACAGGCGTCTGAACACCGGGGAGCTGTTTTTT
TRBJ1-5 TRBV6-4 NA few CASSDVGTSNQPQHF TGTGCCAGCAGTGACGTTGGGACGAGCAATCAGCCCCAGCATTTT
TRBJ1-5 TRBV9 NA few CASSAGGRGGQPQHF TGTGCCAGCAGCGCCGGGGGCAGGGGAGGCCAGCCCCAGCATTTT
TRBJ1-1 TRBV28 TRBD1 NA CASGQVNTEAFF TGTGCCAGCGGACAGGTGAACACTGAAGCTTTCTTT
TRBJ2-1 TRBV9 TRBD2 NA CASSVGSGSGNEQFF TGTGCCAGCAGCGTAGGTAGCGGGAGCGGGAATGAGCAGTTCTTC
TRBJ2-2 TRBV12-3/TRBV12-4 TRBD2 NA CASGSSGQRDPNTGELFF TGTGCCAGCGGATCCTCGGGGCAGCGGGACCCAAACACCGGGGAGCTGTTTTTT
TRBJ1-2 TRBV3-1 NA NA CASSPGSVEGYTF TGTGCCAGCAGCCCTGGGAGCGTGGAAGGCTACACCTTC
TRBJ1-3 TRBV11-2 NA NA CASSSPGRAGNTIYF TGTGCCAGCAGCTCGCCGGGGAGAGCTGGAAACACCATATATTTT
TRBJ2-7 TRBV6-5 NA NA CASKLEAVGYEQYF TGTGCCAGCAAATTGGAGGCCGTGGGGTACGAGCAGTACTTC
TRBJ1-2 TRBV6-6 NA NA CALLAGYGYTF TGTGCCCTATTGGCTGGCTATGGCTACACCTTC
TRBJ1-1 TRBV5-4 NA NA CASSPDRTRGTEAFF TGTGCCAGCAGTCCCGACAGGACGCGGGGCACTGAAGCTTTCTTT
TRBJ2-2 TRBV7-8 NA few CASSGGGAGELFF TGTGCCAGCAGCGGAGGGGGAGCCGGGGAGCTGTTTTTT
TRBJ2-7 TRBV28 NA NA CASSLYWQDPYEQYF TGTGCCAGCAGTTTATATTGGCAGGATCCCTACGAGCAGTACTTC
TRBJ2-2 TRBV5-1 TRBD1 few CASSFRDRNTGELFF TGCGCCAGCAGCTTCCGGGACAGGAACACCGGGGAGCTGTTTTTT
TRBJ2-1 TRBV20-1 TRBD2 NA CSASGAGGAEQFF TGCAGTGCTAGTGGTGCGGGAGGAGCTGAGCAGTTCTTC
TRBJ1-1 TRBV12-3/TRBV12-4 NA few CASSSTGGVNTEAFF TGTGCCAGCAGCTCTACGGGGGGGGTGAACACTGAAGCTTTCTTT